This T cell receptor (beta chain) emerged from a study of blood T cell repertoires in COVID-19. Measured with immunoSEQ multiplex PCR; TCRdb has only the in-frame clones, and not every one. Of about 150,000 clones detected, about 80% appear once; the ten largest clones hold approximately 30%. This clone was observed a handful of times. This CDR3 has 13 residues. The junction had 8 bases not matched to a gene; V was cut back by 5 bases and J by 7 bases. CDR1 is SEHNR and CDR2 is FQNEAQ in the germline V gene (reference sequence). This TCR was recovered from a woman aged 55-69 years with acute or convalescent COVID-19. The chain recombines TRBV7-9 with TRBJ2-7, with 7 bases aligning to TRBD1. The specimen sequenced was peripheral blood. CDR3 loop: CASSPDRVKEQYF. The CDR3 DNA reads as TGTGCCAGCAGCCCCGACAGGGTGAAGGAGCAGTACTTC.